A single sample gave rise to the 21 T cell receptor beta chains below, sequenced in a study of technical replicates of blood from a handful of donors. Sequencing was performed with immunoSEQ multiplex PCR; in TCRdb, only in-frame clones are kept and a portion is missing. The sample holds over 60,000 clones, roughly 93% seen once. The specimen was T cells isolated from PBMCs. The receptor source for this set is a human donor in good health.

V and J are TRBV6-1 and TRBJ1-3, with a possible D match to TRBD1 (6 bases). Germline V gives CDR1 MNHNS, CDR2 SASEGT. This CDR3 has 18 amino acids. Between the trimmed V and J ends, which lost 1 base and 0 bases, there was a span of 16 bases. CDR3 bases: TGTGCCAGCAGTGAAGAGGTGGCAGGGGTCTTCTCTGGAAACACCATATATTTT. Protein sequence: CASSEEVAGVFSGNTIYF.

The rearrangement uses TRBV27 and TRBJ2-7, with 10 bases that match TRBD1. V was clipped by 5 bases and J by 5 bases; unmatched bases: 6. Germline loops: CDR1 MNHEY, CDR2 SMNVEV (reference sequence). The CDR3 is 14 residues long. The CDR3 DNA follows: TGTGCCAGCAGTGTGACAGGGGGCGGTCACGAGCAGTACTTC. Translation: CASSVTGGGHEQYF.

V and J are TRBV4-1 and TRBJ2-2, with D maybe TRBD1 (6 bases). Germline CDR1 is MGHRA and CDR2 is YSYEKL. V gave up 3 bases and J gave up 5 bases, with 7 bases separating them. The CDR3 consists of 13 residues. DNA for the CDR3: TGCGCCAGCAGCCATACAGGGACCGGGGAGCTGTTTTTT. Amino acid sequence: CASSHTGTGELFF.

V usage is TRBV6-5 and J usage is TRBJ1-1; D ambiguous. Trimming shortened V by 3 bases and J by 5 bases, and 10 bases separated the two germline ends. CDR1 is MNHEY and CDR2 is SVGAGI in the germline V gene. The CDR3 runs 13 residues. The DNA of the CDR3 is TGTGCCAGCAGTTATTCCGGGGAAACTGAAGCTTTCTTT. As protein: CASSYSGETEAFF.

The table lists this clone with a count of one. The CDR3 nucleotides read TGTGCCAGCAGCTTAGAGGCTAGCGGGGGGGCGGGTGATACGCAGTATTTT. Its protein is CASSLEASGGAGDTQYF. The chain recombines TRBV7-8 with TRBJ2-3; 12 nucleotides match TRBD2. This CDR3 has 17 residues. Germline lookup yields CDR1 SGHVS and CDR2 FQNEAQ. The ends lost 1 base at V and 6 bases at J; junction bases unmatched: 8.

This chain joins TRBV27 and TRBJ1-5; TRBD1 agrees at 10 bases. The CDR3 is 14 residues long. Germline V CDR1 and CDR2: MNHEY, SMNVEV (reference sequence). V trimming: 6 bases; J trimming: 6 bases; junction bases outside the gene matches: 5. CDR3 DNA sequence: TGTGCCAGCAGCCGACAGGGGGCCGGTCAGCCCCAGCATTTT. Its protein product is CASSRQGAGQPQHF.

CDR3 loop: CASSSQGAEHTQYF. The CDR3 DNA reads as TGTGCCAGCAGCAGTCAAGGGGCGGAACATACGCAGTATTTT. The V gene is TRBV11-2, the J gene TRBJ2-3, with D perhaps matching TRBD1 (5 bases). The CDR3 has 14 residues. V lost 5 bases to trimming and J lost 7 bases, with 16 bases between them. Germline V gives CDR1 SGHAT, CDR2 FQNNGV.

The V and J genes are TRBV11-2 and TRBJ1-1, with 7 nucleotides matching TRBD1. The CDR3 sequence is 13 residues long. Germline assignment: CDR1 SGHAT and CDR2 FQNNGV. With 5 bases clipped from V and 4 bases from J, the junction kept 4 bases outside the gene matches. CDR3 coding DNA: TGTGCCAGCAGCCGTGACAGGGTCACTGAAGCTTTCTTT. This codes for CASSRDRVTEAFF.

This clone was seen just once. The J gene is TRBJ1-3, the V gene TRBV10-3; 8 bases fit TRBD1. The J segment lost 3 bases and the V segment lost 2 bases, leaving 6 bases of the junction unmatched. Germline V gives CDR1 ENHRY, CDR2 SYGVKD. CDR3 length equals 16 residues. CDR3 sequence reads: CAISEARQGLGNTIYF. The CDR3 DNA reads as TGTGCCATCAGTGAGGCTAGACAGGGGCTTGGAAACACCATATATTTT.

The V gene is TRBV6-1, the J gene TRBJ1-2; D is perhaps TRBD1 (5 bases). The CDR3 covers 13 residues. Trimming removed 3 bases at V and 2 bases at J, with 7 bases between. Germline CDR1 reads MNHNS; CDR2 reads SASEGT. CDR3 residues: CASSDDSNYGYTF. The CDR3 DNA is TGTGCCAGCAGTGACGACAGCAACTATGGCTACACCTTC.

CDR3 sequence reads: CASSQGRYEQYF. DNA of the CDR3: TGTGCCAGCAGCCAGGGCCGGTACGAGCAGTACTTC. The chain joins TRBV7-9 to TRBJ2-7; TRBD1 might be the D (5 bases). Germline V gives CDR1 SEHNR, CDR2 FQNEAQ (reference sequence). This CDR3 is 12 amino acids long. The V gene lost 5 bases and the J gene lost 4 bases, with 9 bases spanning the gap.

The chain joins TRBV29-1 to TRBJ1-1; maybe TRBD1 (5 bases). The V gene's germline CDR1 is SQVTM and CDR2 ANQGSEA. With 3 bases removed from V and 6 bases from J, the gap between germline ends came to 8 bases. The CDR3 covers 11 residues. CDR3 sequence (DNA): TGCAGCGTTGATCAGGGCCCTGAAGCTTTCTTT. Translating it yields CSVDQGPEAFF.

The gene calls are TRBV28 and TRBJ1-2, with a weak D call TRBD1 (6 bases). V gave up 4 bases and J gave up 4 bases, with 16 bases separating them. The CDR3 length is 15 residues. Germline V gene data show CDR1 as MDHEN and CDR2 as SYDVKM. CDR3 in DNA: TGTGCCAGCAGTTCCCCGGGACATGAGTCCTATGGCTACACCTTC. It yields the protein CASSSPGHESYGYTF.

V is TRBV4-1 and J is TRBJ2-6; tentatively, D is TRBD1 (5 bases). The germline V gene has CDR1 MGHRA and CDR2 YSYEKL. The CDR3 is made up of 21 amino acids. V was clipped by 1 base and J by 0 bases, with 22 bases between them. The CDR3 loop reads CASSQGRPKGYWNSGANVLTF. As DNA, the CDR3 is TGCGCCAGCAGCCAAGGTCGGCCTAAGGGGTATTGGAACTCTGGGGCCAACGTCCTGACTTTC.

The V call is TRBV27, the J call TRBJ2-7, with D perhaps TRBD2 (5 bases). Germline-derived CDR1 and CDR2 are MNHEY and SMNVEV (reference sequence). This CDR3 contains 15 residues. Trimming left V 5 bases short and J 0 bases short, with 14 bases between. In nucleotides, the CDR3 is TGTGCCAGCAGTCCCCAAGCGGCGAGCTCCTACGAGCAGTACTTC. Protein sequence: CASSPQAASSYEQYF.

This rearrangement joins TRBV27 to TRBJ2-7, with D maybe TRBD2 (5 bases). This CDR3 comprises 13 residues. Trimming took off 3 bases at V and 3 bases at J, with 9 bases between the two ends. Germline V lookup: CDR1 MNHEY, CDR2 SMNVEV (reference sequence). The CDR3 is CASSFSRGYEQYF. The CDR3 region has the DNA TGTGCCAGCAGTTTTAGCCGGGGCTACGAGCAGTACTTC.

The V gene is TRBV2, the J gene TRBJ1-5, with 8 positions matching TRBD1. J gave up 3 bases and V 2 bases, and 6 bases lay outside the gene matches. Germline CDR1 SNHLY, CDR2 FYNNEI. The CDR3 covers 16 residues. CDR3 sequence reads: CASSERGTGPNQPQHF. Here the CDR3 DNA reads TGTGCCAGCAGTGAAAGGGGGACAGGCCCCAATCAGCCCCAGCATTTT.

The CDR3 DNA sequence: TGCGCCAGCAGCGATACATACGAGCAGTACTTC. Translating gives CASSDTYEQYF. This sequence joins TRBV5-1 and TRBJ2-7; D gene ambiguous. CDR1 and CDR2 (germline): SGHRS, YFSETQ. Trimming shortened V by 4 bases and J by 4 bases, and 6 bases separated the two germline ends. CDR3 length: 11 amino acids.

This clone was picked up one time. This chain uses TRBV5-6 with TRBJ1-3, with TRBD1 matching over 7 bases. The CDR3 spans 14 residues. The germline gives CDR1 SGHDT, CDR2 YYEEEE. Losses at the gene ends were 4 bases for V and 4 bases for J; bases not matched to a gene: 5. CDR3 region: CASSTGARGNTIYF. The CDR3 region has the DNA TGTGCCAGCAGCACAGGGGCAAGAGGAAACACCATATATTTT.

The chain joins TRBV9 to TRBJ2-3; 11 bases match TRBD1. V lost 4 bases to trimming and J lost 3 bases; unmatched junction nucleotides: 7. This CDR3 comprises 16 residues. The germline V gene has CDR1 SGDLS and CDR2 YYNGEE. The CDR3 DNA is TGTGCCAGCAGCATGAACCGGGACAGGGGGACAGATACGCAGTATTTT. It translates to CASSMNRDRGTDTQYF.

The chain links TRBV30 to TRBJ2-7; the match to TRBD1 covers 7 bases. The CDR3 consists of 13 residues. J gave up 3 bases and V 2 bases, and 4 bases lay outside the gene matches. The germline CDR1 and CDR2 sequences are GTSNPN and SVGIG (reference sequence). The CDR3 sequence: CAWSPGGFYEQYF. For the CDR3, the DNA is TGTGCCTGGAGTCCAGGGGGATTCTACGAGCAGTACTTC.